Below, one T cell receptor beta chain is given with its context. This clonotype was detected many times. What this receptor recognizes is not known. Qualities for individual bases were not recorded, and no much larger clone is one base off. In the germline V gene, CDR1 corresponds to MDHEN and CDR2 to SYDVKM. Spanning cysteine to phenylalanine, the CDR3 consists of 15 amino acids. The sequence is cut down to CDR3 DNA, 45 bases in frame from base 1. V drops 6 bases and J drops 0 bases, leaving 15 bases in between. The data were obtained in a study of Graves' ophthalmopathy and Graves' hyperthyroidism (dated by TCRdb to 2017 to 2018). In the study overall: Peripheral blood was collected before any treatment was given, at the time of initial diagnosis. In several hyperthyroidism patients, the T-cell repertoire of thyroid tissue was compared with the T-cell repertoire of blood. The study used signatures of the TCR beta repertoire to tell Graves' ophthalmopathy apart from Graves' hyperthyroidism and to predict which patients would progress to ophthalmopathy. Once sampling was done, hyperthyroidism patients were given methimazole at a starting dose of 30 mg daily, while ophthalmopathy patients were given high-dose intravenous methylprednisolone. A discovery set of 95 to 100 patients (around 45 ophthalmopathy, 57 stable hyperthyroidism) was enrolled to explore V-J signatures distinguishing ophthalmopathy from hyperthyroidism. For independent validation, a separate cohort was made up of 18 to 20 hyperthyroidism patients plus 17 patients who later progressed from hyperthyroidism to ophthalmopathy. In total, under 150 blood samples were TCR-sequenced: around 42 ophthalmopathy, some 72 hyperthyroidism and some 17 hyperthyroidism-to-ophthalmopathy patients.

Hyperthyroidism was defined as stable when no progression to ophthalmopathy occurred within 18 months of follow-up. Hyperthyroidism patients were newly diagnosed, with disease duration under 2 months, and aged 18 to 65 years. Patients with other autoimmune diseases, uncontrolled infections, pregnancy or lactation were excluded. Clinical symptoms, serum thyroxine, TRAb, thyroid ultrasound and orbital computed tomography were used for diagnosis. Ficoll-Paque density gradient centrifugation was used to isolate PBMCs from around 10 ml of fresh peripheral blood. Trizol reagent was used to extract the total RNA, and its quality was then checked on an Agilent 2100 Bioanalyzer. Study-wide findings and limitations: Among expanded thyroid clonotypes with frequency above 0.001, most also showed up in blood, which suggests that blood repertoires may reflect the thyroid immune response. Sample size was not statistically predetermined, and group allocation was not concealed from the investigators. In validation, the model predicted ophthalmopathy progression with 55% to 71% sensitivity and 72.22% specificity; more than ten predicted patients were CT-confirmed with GO in a median of about 6.1 months. In cross-validation, the 13-signature model distinguished ophthalmopathy from stable hyperthyroidism with 85% to 90% sensitivity and around 81% specificity, and in the test set the corresponding values were about 80% and 75%.

TCR beta CDR3 regions were amplified from RNA transcripts for repertoire sequencing. HTBI primers and the Qiagen OneStep RT-PCR kit were used in a first-round RT-PCR, which was followed by a second-round multiplex PCR, size selection and purification. The libraries underwent paired-end sequencing with 100 bp reads on an Illumina HiSeq2000. Processing in the source paper ran as follows. Reads were processed with SOAPnuke, discarding reads with adapters, uncalled bases, mean Phred below 15, or no exact constant-primer or identifier match. COPE v1.2.5 was used to merge high-quality paired reads. Each unique nucleotide sequence was treated as a clonotype, and MiTCR v1.1 was used to align the clonotypes to the IMGT TRB V, D and J references. Analysis was restricted to V-J combinations with a frequency above 0.0001, which covered roughly 99% of repertoires. For each V-J combination, a TCR clonal expansion and chaos score was defined as F50 clonal expansion divided by the chaos observed in the TCRdist matrix. Welch's t-statistics and random forest were used to reduce the features to 10 to 15 V-J combinations, which were then used as input to a naive Bayes classifier. The Morisita-Horn index was used to measure how similar the thyroid and blood repertoires were. The public sequencing data were trimmed at Q25 with fastp and processed into clonotypes with MiXCR by TCRdb, which kept only in-frame beta chains. Every distinct CDR3 protein forms one entry, paired with its most common genes and DNA. The V and J calls shown here were made by TCRdb, not taken from the authors' results. This sample lists 400,000 or so distinct CDR3 sequences; about a sixth were detected once. 2% to 2.5% of the sample is in the top ten clones.

The chain couples TRBV28 to TRBJ2-7, with TRBD2 tentatively as D gene (5 bases match). Material: peripheral blood. This clonotype originated in an adult woman with stable Graves' hyperthyroidism. The CDR3 here reads CASSPVRRSSYEQYF. The DNA reads as follows: TGTGCCAGCAGCCCCGTGAGGAGGAGCTCCTACGAGCAGTACTTC.